This T cell receptor beta chain was sequenced in a study of blood T cell repertoires in COVID-19. Looking at the study overall: T cells, B-cell-depleted T cells, or PBMCs supplied cDNA or gDNA.

The table came from immunoSEQ multiplex PCR; TCRdb's copy has only in-frame clones and leaves some out. Here the sample spans a few hundred thousand clones, around 81% being singletons. CDR3 length equals 20 residues. V usage is TRBV21-1 and J usage is TRBJ2-1; the DNA was not used to check the table's D call, TRBD2. TRBV21-1 is designated a pseudogene. Sequencing was carried out using peripheral blood. This receptor was taken from a woman in her forties or fifties with active or convalescent COVID-19. The CDR3 here is CASSPRLAGQLHLLYNEQFF. The CDR3 nucleotides are TGTGCCAGCAGCCCCCGACTAGCGGGACAATTACATCTCCTCTACAATGAGCAGTTCTTC.